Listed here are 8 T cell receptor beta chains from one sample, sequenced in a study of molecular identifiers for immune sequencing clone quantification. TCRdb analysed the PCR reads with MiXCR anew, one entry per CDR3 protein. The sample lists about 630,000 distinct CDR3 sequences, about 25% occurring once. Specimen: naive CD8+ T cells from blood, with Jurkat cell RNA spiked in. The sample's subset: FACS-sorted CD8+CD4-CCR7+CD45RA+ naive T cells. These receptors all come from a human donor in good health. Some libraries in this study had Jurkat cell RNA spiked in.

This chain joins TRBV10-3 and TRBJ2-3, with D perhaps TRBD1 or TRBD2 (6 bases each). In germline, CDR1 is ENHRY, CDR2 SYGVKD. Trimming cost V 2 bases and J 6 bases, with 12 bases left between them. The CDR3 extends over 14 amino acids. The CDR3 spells CAISEPSGADTQYF. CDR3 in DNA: TGTGCCATCAGTGAGCCGTCGGGGGCGGATACGCAGTATTTT.

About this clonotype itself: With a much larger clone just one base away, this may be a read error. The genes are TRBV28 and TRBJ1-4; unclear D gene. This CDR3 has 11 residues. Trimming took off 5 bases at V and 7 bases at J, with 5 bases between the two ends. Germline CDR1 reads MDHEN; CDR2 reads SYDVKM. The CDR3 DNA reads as TGTGCCAGCAGTCATTGTGAAAAACTGTTTTTT. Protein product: CASSHCEKLFF.

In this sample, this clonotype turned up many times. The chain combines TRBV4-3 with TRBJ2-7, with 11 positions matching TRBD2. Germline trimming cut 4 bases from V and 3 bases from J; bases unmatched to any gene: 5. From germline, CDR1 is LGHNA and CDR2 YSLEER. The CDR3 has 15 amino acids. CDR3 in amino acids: CASSPSLAGGYEQYF. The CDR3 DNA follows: TGCGCCAGCAGCCCATCGCTAGCGGGAGGCTACGAGCAGTACTTC.

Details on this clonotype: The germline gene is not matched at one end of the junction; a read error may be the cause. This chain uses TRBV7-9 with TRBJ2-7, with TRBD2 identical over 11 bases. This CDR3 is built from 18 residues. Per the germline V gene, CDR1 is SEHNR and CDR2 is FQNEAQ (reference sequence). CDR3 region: CAGSLVGTSGHPNYEQYF. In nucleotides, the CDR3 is TGTGCCGGCAGCTTAGTTGGGACTAGCGGTCATCCTAACTACGAGCAGTACTTC.

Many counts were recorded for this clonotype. The CDR3 region is CASSSTGVSTNEKLFF. The CDR3 DNA follows: TGTGCCAGCAGCTCAACAGGGGTATCAACTAATGAAAAACTGTTTTTT. The V call is TRBV5-8, the J call TRBJ1-4; 7 bases map to TRBD1. This CDR3 region has 16 residues. J gave up 0 bases and V 3 bases, and 5 bases lay outside the gene matches. Germline V gives CDR1 SGHTS, CDR2 YDEGEE.

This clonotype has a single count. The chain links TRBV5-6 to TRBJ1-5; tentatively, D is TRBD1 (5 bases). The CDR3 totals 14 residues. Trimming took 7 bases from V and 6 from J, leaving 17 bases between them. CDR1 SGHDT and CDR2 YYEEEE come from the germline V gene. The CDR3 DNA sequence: TGTGCCAGCGGCGCTGGGGGGGGTACTCAGCCCCAGCATTTT. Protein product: CASGAGGGTQPQHF.

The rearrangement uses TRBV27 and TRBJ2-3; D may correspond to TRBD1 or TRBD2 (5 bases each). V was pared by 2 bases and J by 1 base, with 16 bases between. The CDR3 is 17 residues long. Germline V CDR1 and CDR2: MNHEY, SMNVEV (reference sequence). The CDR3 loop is CASSLLGPLGGTDTQYF. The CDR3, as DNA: TGTGCCAGCAGTTTACTGGGACCCCTCGGAGGCACAGATACGCAGTATTTT.

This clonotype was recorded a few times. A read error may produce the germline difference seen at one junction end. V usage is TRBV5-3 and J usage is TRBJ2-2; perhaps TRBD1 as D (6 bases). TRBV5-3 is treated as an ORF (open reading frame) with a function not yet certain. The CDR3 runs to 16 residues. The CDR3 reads CASSLGTRGGTGELFF. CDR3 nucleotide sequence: TGTGCCAGCAGCTTGGGGACAAGGGGTGGGACCGGGGAGCTGTTTTTT.